These 14 T cell receptor beta chains were sequenced from one sample in a study of control samples from healthy donors and cancer patients. Only in-frame clones appear in the TCRdb table, and some are missing; sequencing was by immunoSEQ multiplex PCR. The sample contains some 150,000 clones, 75% to 90% of which appear only once. The material sequenced was blood. The receptors originated from a man aged 25-45 years in good health.

This chain joins TRBV9 and TRBJ1-1, with D maybe TRBD1 (5 bases). Germline assignment: CDR1 SGDLS and CDR2 YYNGEE. There are 13 residues in the CDR3. V shed 4 bases and J shed 4 bases, with 11 bases lying between them. CDR3 DNA: TGTGCCAGCAGCCGGGACGGAACCACTGAAGCTTTCTTT. This translates into CASSRDGTTEAFF.

The chain uses TRBV7-2 and TRBJ1-4, with a possible D match to TRBD1 (5 bases). The V and J ends lost 5 bases and 7 bases respectively, with 20 bases between them. This CDR3 has 16 residues. Germline assignment: CDR1 SGHTA and CDR2 FQGNSA. The CDR3 region is CASSAPPGGVSEKLFF. CDR3 nucleotides: TGTGCCAGCAGCGCCCCCCCGGGGGGGGTGAGTGAAAAACTGTTTTTT. Drawing the rest from reference TRBV7-2 and TRBJ1-4, the complete variable domain is GAGVSQSPSNKVTEKGKDVELRCDPISGHTALYWYRQSLGQGLEFLIYFQGNSAPDKSGLPSDRFSAERTGGSVSTLTIQRTQQEDSAVYLCASSAPPGGVSEKLFFGSGTQLSVL.

This chain joins TRBV29-1 and TRBJ2-1; D might be TRBD2 (6 bases). The CDR3 is made up of 12 amino acids. Germline assignment: CDR1 SQVTM and CDR2 ANQGSEA. V was trimmed by 1 base and J by 8 bases, leaving 9 bases between them. The CDR3 coding sequence is TGCAGCGTTGAAGGGAGGGGTCATGAGCAGTTCTTC. It translates to CSVEGRGHEQFF.

This clone was recorded only once. The genes are TRBV5-1 and TRBJ1-1; 7 bases are a match to TRBD1. Trimming took 0 bases from V and 3 from J; bases not matched to a gene: 5. There are 15 residues in the CDR3. Germline CDR1 and CDR2: SGHRS and YFSETQ. Here the CDR3 DNA reads TGCGCCAGCAGCTTGGTCGCAGGGGGGGACACTGAAGCTTTCTTT. Its translation is CASSLVAGGDTEAFF.

This clone was counted a single time. The chain is built from TRBV5-6 and TRBJ1-6; no clear D. Germline CDR1 and CDR2: SGHDT and YYEEEE. V was trimmed by 0 bases and J by 0 bases, leaving 4 bases between them. This CDR3 spans 15 amino acids. This CDR3 is CASSLGPSYNSPLHF. CDR3 coding DNA: TGTGCCAGCAGCTTGGGTCCCTCCTATAATTCACCCCTCCACTTT.

The chain couples TRBV7-2 to TRBJ2-7; D uncertain. The length of the CDR3 is 14 residues. From germline, CDR1 is SGHTA and CDR2 FQGNSA. The germline V and J ends were trimmed by 1 base and 7 bases, with 14 bases remaining between them. In DNA form, the CDR3 reads TGTGCCAGCAGCTTAGAACAAGGGCCGCGGGAGCAGTACTTC. It encodes CASSLEQGPREQYF. Using reference TRBV7-2 and TRBJ2-7 for the parts outside the CDR3, the full variable domain is GAGVSQSPSNKVTEKGKDVELRCDPISGHTALYWYRQSLGQGLEFLIYFQGNSAPDKSGLPSDRFSAERTGGSVSTLTIQRTQQEDSAVYLCASSLEQGPREQYFGPGTRLTVT.

The chain carries TRBV6-5 and TRBJ2-5; 7 bases fit TRBD1. The CDR3 sequence is 14 residues long. Germline V gene data show CDR1 as MNHEY and CDR2 as SVGAGI. Trimming took 6 bases from V and 3 from J; bases not matched to a gene: 7. The CDR3 coding sequence is TGTGCCAGCAGCCGACAGGGATCAAAAGAGACCCAGTACTTC. As protein: CASSRQGSKETQYF.

The J gene is TRBJ2-4, the V gene TRBV6-4; D call uncertain. Between the trimmed V and J ends, which lost 3 bases and 3 bases, there was a span of 15 bases. The CDR3 has 16 residues. In germline, CDR1 is MRHNA, CDR2 SNTAGT. The CDR3 protein is CASSDDKGHLKNIQYF. The CDR3 region has the DNA TGTGCCAGCAGTGATGACAAGGGTCACCTCAAAAACATTCAGTACTTC.

This chain connects TRBV19 to TRBJ2-1; 9 bases map to TRBD1. The CDR3 length is 15 residues. After removal of 3 bases from V and 6 bases from J, the junction contained 6 bases not matched to a gene. The germline CDR1 and CDR2 sequences are LNHDA and SQIVND (reference sequence). CDR3 sequence (DNA): TGTGCCAGTAGTATCACAGGGGGCCTGGGCAATGAGCAGTTCTTC. This translates into CASSITGGLGNEQFF.

The chain links TRBV19 to TRBJ2-3; 9 nucleotides align to TRBD2. There are 13 residues in the CDR3. The V gene's germline CDR1 is LNHDA and CDR2 SQIVND (reference sequence). CDR3 DNA: TGTGCGGTAGCGGGAGTGGGCACAGATACGCAGTATTTT. Translation: CAVAGVGTDTQYF. The complete variable domain, with remaining parts taken from reference TRBV19 and TRBJ2-3, reads DGGITQSPKYLFRKEGQNVTLSCEQNLNHDAMYWYRQDPGQGLRLIYYSQIVNDFQKGDIAEGYSVSREKKESFPLTVTSAQKNPTAFYLCAVAGVGTDTQYFGPGTRLTVL.

V is TRBV5-5 and J is TRBJ2-4; D uncertain. The CDR3 totals 16 residues. Germline lookup yields CDR1 SGHKS and CDR2 YYEKEE (reference sequence). Trimming cost V 2 bases and J 0 bases, with 12 bases left between them. The CDR3, as DNA: TGTGCCAGCAGCTTTTTTCTCTCATTAGCCAAAAACATTCAGTACTTC. This translates into CASSFFLSLAKNIQYF.

The rearrangement uses TRBV19 and TRBJ2-1; no reliable D call. Germline lookup yields CDR1 LNHDA and CDR2 SQIVND (reference sequence). Between the trimmed V and J ends, which lost 5 bases and 7 bases, there was a span of 15 bases. The CDR3 runs 14 residues. CDR3 loop: CASSLRPGGNEQFF. CDR3 DNA: TGTGCCAGTAGTTTGCGACCGGGCGGAAATGAGCAGTTCTTC. Full variable domain (remainder filled in from reference TRBV19 and TRBJ2-1): DGGITQSPKYLFRKEGQNVTLSCEQNLNHDAMYWYRQDPGQGLRLIYYSQIVNDFQKGDIAEGYSVSREKKESFPLTVTSAQKNPTAFYLCASSLRPGGNEQFFGPGTRLTVL.

The V call is TRBV7-2, the J call TRBJ1-2; 7 bases fit TRBD1. The CDR3 runs 16 residues. V was clipped by 1 base and J by 2 bases; unmatched bases: 7. Germline V gene sequence: CDR1 SGHTA, CDR2 FQGNSA. The CDR3 loop reads CASSLDPTGVNYGYTF. Here the CDR3 DNA reads TGTGCCAGCAGCTTAGACCCAACAGGGGTGAACTATGGCTACACCTTC.

The chain carries TRBV7-9 and TRBJ2-5; TRBD1 matches at 8 bases. Trimming took 3 bases from V and 11 from J; bases not matched to a gene: 5. CDR1 is SEHNR, CDR2 FQNEAQ, per germline (reference sequence). This CDR3 region has 12 residues. In DNA form, the CDR3 reads TGTGCCAGCAGCTTCTCGGACAGGGCGCAGTACTTC. Encoded protein: CASSFSDRAQYF. Full variable domain (remainder filled in from reference TRBV7-9 and TRBJ2-5): DTGVSQNPRHKITKRGQNVTFRCDPISEHNRLYWYRQTLGQGPEFLTYFQNEAQLEKSRLLSDRFSAERPKGSFSTLEIQRTEQGDSAMYLCASSFSDRAQYFGPGTRLLVL.